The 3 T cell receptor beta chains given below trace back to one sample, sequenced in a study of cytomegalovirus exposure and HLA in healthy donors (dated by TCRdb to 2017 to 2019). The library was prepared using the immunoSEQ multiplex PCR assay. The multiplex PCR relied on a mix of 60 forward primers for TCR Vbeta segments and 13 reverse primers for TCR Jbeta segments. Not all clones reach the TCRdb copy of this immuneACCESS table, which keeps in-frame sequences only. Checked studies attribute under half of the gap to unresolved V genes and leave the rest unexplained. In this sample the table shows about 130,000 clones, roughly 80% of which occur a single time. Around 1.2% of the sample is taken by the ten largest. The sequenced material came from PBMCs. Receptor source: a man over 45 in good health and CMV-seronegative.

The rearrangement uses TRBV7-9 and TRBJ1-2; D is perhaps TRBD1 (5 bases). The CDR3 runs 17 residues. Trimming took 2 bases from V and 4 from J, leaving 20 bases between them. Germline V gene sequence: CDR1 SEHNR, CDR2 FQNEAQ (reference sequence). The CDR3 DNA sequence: TGTGCCAGCAGCTTAACTGCCGGGGGGGGTCTGGGCTATGGCTACACCTTC. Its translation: CASSLTAGGGLGYGYTF.

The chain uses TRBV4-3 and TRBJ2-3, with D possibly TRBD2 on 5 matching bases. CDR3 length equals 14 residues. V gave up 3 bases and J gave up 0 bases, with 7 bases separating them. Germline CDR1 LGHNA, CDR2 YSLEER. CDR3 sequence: CASSQRTSTDTQYF. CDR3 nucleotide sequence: TGCGCCAGCAGCCAGAGGACTAGCACAGATACGCAGTATTTT.

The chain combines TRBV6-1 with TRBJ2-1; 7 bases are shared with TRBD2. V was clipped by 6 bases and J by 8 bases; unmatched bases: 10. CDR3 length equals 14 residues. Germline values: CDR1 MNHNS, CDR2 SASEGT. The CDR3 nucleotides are TGTGCCAGCAGATTTGCGGGAGCGGGTGATGAGCAGTTCTTC. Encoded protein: CASRFAGAGDEQFF.